This TCR beta chain comes out of a study of shared clonotypes between healthy human individuals. Assay used: immunoSEQ multiplex PCR; TCRdb lists only in-frame clones, some missing. The data show around 1.4 million clones, with 97% to 99% seen just once and about 0.35% held by the top ten. With V trimmed by 5 bases and J by 0 bases, 3 bases remained unmatched. This CDR3 is built from 14 residues. CDR1 and CDR2 from the germline V gene are LNHDA and SQIVND (reference sequence). The sequence came from a man aged 30 to 45 in good health. Sequences were obtained from naive CD4+ T cells sorted from blood. Subset noted: CD45RA+ positively selected. This chain connects TRBV19 to TRBJ2-5, with 7 bases matching TRBD1. The CDR3 sequence: CASSPGQDQETQYF. CDR3 DNA: TGTGCCAGTAGTCCTGGACAGGACCAAGAGACCCAGTACTTC.